The clone carrying this T cell receptor (beta chain) has just a few counts. The antigen remains undetermined. The TCR beta cDNA libraries contained unique molecular identifiers. Each CDR3 protein is one row after TCRdb ran MiXCR on the PCR reads. The sample holds about 770,000 distinct CDR3 sequences, roughly 50% seen once. The data were taken from a study of post-analysis software for immune sequencing data. Whole-study results and caveats: Normalized Chao1 diversity was significantly lower in multiple sclerosis patients than in controls.

The material sequenced was blood. This TCR derives from a girl between 5 and 17 years old with multiple sclerosis.

CDR3 DNA sequence: TGTGCCATCAGTGAGTCGATGGGGTCGGTAGATTACAATGAGCAGTTCTTC. This sequence encodes CAISESMGSVDYNEQFF. The V gene is TRBV10-3, the J gene TRBJ2-1; the D is unclear. CDR1 and CDR2 (germline): ENHRY, SYGVKD. The V end was cut by 0 bases, the J end by 4 bases, with 16 bases between. There are 17 residues in the CDR3.